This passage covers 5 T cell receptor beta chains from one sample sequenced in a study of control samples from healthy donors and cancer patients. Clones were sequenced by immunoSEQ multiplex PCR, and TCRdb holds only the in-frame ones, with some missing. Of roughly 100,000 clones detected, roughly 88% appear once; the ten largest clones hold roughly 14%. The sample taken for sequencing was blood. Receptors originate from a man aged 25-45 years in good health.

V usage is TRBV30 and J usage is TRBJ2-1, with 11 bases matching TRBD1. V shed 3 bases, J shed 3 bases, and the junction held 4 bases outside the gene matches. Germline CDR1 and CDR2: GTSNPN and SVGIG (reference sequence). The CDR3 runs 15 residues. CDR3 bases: TGTGCCTGGAGCGGGACAGGGGGATACTACAATGAGCAGTTCTTC. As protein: CAWSGTGGYYNEQFF.

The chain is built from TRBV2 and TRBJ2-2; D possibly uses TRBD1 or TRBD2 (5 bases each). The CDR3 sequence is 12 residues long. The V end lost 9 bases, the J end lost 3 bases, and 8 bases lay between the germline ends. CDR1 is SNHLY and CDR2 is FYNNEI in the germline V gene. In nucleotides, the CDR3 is TGTGCCAGAGGGACCGACACCGGGGAGCTGTTTTTT. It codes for CARGTDTGELFF.

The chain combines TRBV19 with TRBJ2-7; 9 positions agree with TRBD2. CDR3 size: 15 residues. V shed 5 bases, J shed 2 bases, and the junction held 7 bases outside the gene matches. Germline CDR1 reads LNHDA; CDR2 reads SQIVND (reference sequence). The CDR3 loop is CASSALAGKPYEQYF. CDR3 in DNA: TGTGCCAGTAGTGCACTAGCGGGTAAACCCTACGAGCAGTACTTC.

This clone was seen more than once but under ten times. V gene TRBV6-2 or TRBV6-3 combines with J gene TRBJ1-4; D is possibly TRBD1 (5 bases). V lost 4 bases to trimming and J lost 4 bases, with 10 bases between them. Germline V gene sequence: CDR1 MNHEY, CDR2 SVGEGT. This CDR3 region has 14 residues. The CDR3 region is CASSFGGVNEKLFF. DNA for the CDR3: TGTGCCAGCAGTTTCGGAGGGGTTAATGAAAAACTGTTTTTT.

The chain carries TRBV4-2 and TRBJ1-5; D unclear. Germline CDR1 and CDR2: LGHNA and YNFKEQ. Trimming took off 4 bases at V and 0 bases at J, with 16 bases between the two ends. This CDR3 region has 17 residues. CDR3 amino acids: CASSRGLADYSNQPQHF. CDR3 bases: TGTGCCAGCAGCCGAGGACTGGCAGACTATAGCAATCAGCCCCAGCATTTT.